This TCR beta chain derives from a study of blood T cell repertoires in COVID-19. About the research overall: Acute and convalescent COVID-19 samples came from the United States, Italy and Spain.

As handled by the study authors: Researchers report that nucleated cell counts were estimated from reference gene primer amplification. Clones were read by immunoSEQ multiplex PCR, and TCRdb kept only the in-frame ones, dropping some. That table supplies the V and J calls and clone size; D and trimming were determined from the DNA. The data show about 200,000 clones, with under 90% seen just once and less than 4% held by the top ten. Participant ages covered roughly 18 to 89 years across 25 or so US areas. Cohort allocation depended upon clinical history that participants reported. V lost 3 bases and J lost 6, with 6 bases in between. Germline lookup yields CDR1 MDHEN and CDR2 SYDVKM. The CDR3 contains 11 residues.

Source material: PBMCs or T cells enriched from blood (not recorded which). This receptor was identified in a woman aged 25 to 45 with acute COVID-19. The chain is built from TRBV28 and TRBJ2-7, with D tentatively TRBD2 (5 bases). CDR3 loop: CASSFRGEQYF. The CDR3 coding sequence is TGTGCCAGCAGTTTCCGGGGCGAGCAGTACTTC.